The present TCR beta chain was sequenced within a study of Ad26.COV2.S vaccination and SARS-CoV-2 variants (dated by TCRdb to about 2021). About the investigation overall: Vaccine-arm donors came from COV1001, a multicentre, randomized, double-blind, placebo-controlled phase I-IIa trial of Ad26.COV2.S in healthy adults. Trial participants were randomized into five groups of five: low-dose or high-dose Ad26.COV2.S given once or twice, or placebo on both occasions. TCRbeta repertoire sequencing served as the tool for gauging how specific and how broad the SARS-CoV-2-reactive T cell receptors were following Ad26.COV2.S vaccination. Throughout the experiments and outcome assessment, investigators stayed blinded to trial group allocation. Ad26.COV2.S was administered intramuscularly at a dose of 5x10^10 or 1x10^11 viral particles, either as one shot or as two shots given 56 days apart. The TCR-sequenced set comprised approximately 32 samples: 19 Ad26.COV2.S vaccine recipients, 5 placebo recipients and 8 SARS-CoV-2 convalescent individuals.

Broader findings and caveats from the paper: Ad26.COV2.S recipients had higher spike-specific TCR breadth than placebo recipients (P = 0.0014). Comparable non-spike TCR breadth was observed between vaccine and placebo recipients, consistent with only spike being contained in the vaccine. Comparing responses between vaccine doses or regimens was not something the study was powered to do. According to the authors, total T cell responses may have been underestimated by the TCR breadth and depth analyses. After vaccination, spike-specific CD8+ and CD4+ T cell responses were reported to show substantial breadth.

About this clone itself: Its cognate antigen has yet to be identified. Within one base of it there is no much larger clone, and no base qualities were kept.

The CDR3, cysteine through phenylalanine, is 13 amino acids long. Only the CDR3 part of the read is kept: 39 bases, read in frame from the first base. Trimming removed 2 bases from V and 5 bases from J, leaving 10 bases between the germline ends. The germline V gene specifies SGHRS as CDR1 and YFSETQ as CDR2. The immunoSEQ Assay was used to sequence TCRbeta CDR3 regions. After extraction, genomic DNA underwent amplification by bias-controlled multiplex PCR, followed by high-throughput sequencing. The paper's processing steps were these. To quantify the absolute abundance of each unique TCRbeta CDR3 region, sequences were collapsed and filtered. T cell fraction was estimated by normalizing TCRbeta template counts to usable DNA, which was measured by amplifying reference genes present in all nucleated cells. Repertoire TCRs were annotated as SARS-CoV-2-specific by exact matching of V gene, CDR3 amino acid sequence and J gene to a known reactive TCR set. The reference SARS-CoV-2 TCR set came from MIRA and was filtered for enrichment in COVID-19-positive ImmuneCODE repertoires, removing public or cross-reactive TCRs. Drawing on the MIRA antigens, annotated TCRs were analysed further at the level of specific ORF or position within ORF. Depth was the summed frequency of annotated unique rearrangements, while breadth was defined as annotated unique rearrangements over total unique productive rearrangements. Two-sided Wilcoxon rank-sum tests were applied when comparing TCR breadth between groups. The source is immuneACCESS, and TCRdb retained only in-frame sequences with V and J called. Part of the clones is not carried over; for the studies checked, unresolved V genes explain less than half of this, and the remainder is unexplained. V, J and clone size reflect that table, while D and trimming were determined from the DNA. Present in this sample are about 420,000 clones, more than 75% of which were seen just once. The biggest ten clones account for 3.6% of the sample.

Interpreted using the paper, the treatment or condition label stands for: over 15 received Ad26.COV2.S at low or high dose, single or two shots; a few received placebo; per-sample allocation not given. Repertoires of vaccine and placebo recipients were sequenced from samples collected on day 63 after the first injection. Between 29 July and 7 August 2020, Cohort 1b enrolled some 25 adults aged 18-55 years at one site in Boston, USA. As a vaccine, Ad26.COV2.S was a replication-incompetent adenovirus type 26 vector that expressed a prefusion-stabilized SARS-CoV-2 spike protein derived from the original Wuhan strain.

The chain links TRBV5-1 with TRBJ2-5; the D gene identity is not certain. Sequenced material: peripheral blood, taken in a trial of Ad26.COV2.S vaccine versus placebo. The clonotype comes from a person between 18 and 60 years old who received the Ad26.COV2.S COVID-19 vaccine or a placebo. DNA sequence: TGCGCCAGCAGCTTAGGCGCGGAGGAGACCCAGTACTTC. This yields the protein CASSLGAEETQYF.